This passage covers 27 T cell receptor beta chains from one sample sequenced in a study of CD8 T cells in ankylosing spondylitis. TCRdb fed the 5' RACE reads into MiXCR, producing one record per CDR3 protein. The data show 200,000 to 250,000 distinct CDR3 sequences, 8% to 11% seen once. Sequenced material: blood, either unsorted or a sorted T cell fraction (not recorded which). These TCRs come from a male donor with ankylosing spondylitis or in good health (not recorded which).

This clonotype has just a few counts. The J gene is TRBJ1-6, the V gene TRBV7-2, with D possibly being TRBD1 (6 bases). CDR1 SGHTA and CDR2 FQGNSA come from the germline V gene. The V and J ends lost 1 base and 10 bases respectively, with 14 bases between them. CDR3 length: 15 residues. CDR3 bases: TGTGCCAGCAGCTTAGGACCAGGGGTTCAGTCACCCCTCCACTTT. Translating it yields CASSLGPGVQSPLHF.

This clonotype was seen ten or more times. The chain joins TRBV5-6 to TRBJ2-7; 10 bases fit TRBD2. Trimming cost V 0 bases and J 3 bases; bases outside gene matches: 3. Germline-derived CDR1 and CDR2 are SGHDT and YYEEEE. CDR3 size: 15 residues. The CDR3 here is CASSLGLAGDYEQYF. CDR3 in DNA: TGTGCCAGCAGCTTGGGGCTAGCGGGGGACTACGAGCAGTACTTC.

This clonotype showed up many times. V is TRBV5-1 and J is TRBJ2-3; 7 bases agree with TRBD2. V shed 0 bases and J 3 bases; nucleotides not matched to a gene: 4. There are 15 residues in the CDR3. CDR1 is SGHRS and CDR2 is YFSETQ in the germline V gene. CDR3 loop: CASSLEAGRTDTQYF. CDR3 in DNA: TGCGCCAGCAGCTTGGAAGCGGGACGAACAGATACGCAGTATTTT.

This clonotype was picked up many times. The rearrangement links TRBV18 to TRBJ1-2; no reliable D call. The CDR3 runs 20 residues. V was cut by 4 bases and J by 4 bases, with 31 bases left in between. The germline V gene has CDR1 KGHSH and CDR2 LQKENI. The CDR3 bases are TGTGCCAGCTCACGCCTAACTTCACAGATAAGCCCCGGTATGCTCTATGGCTACACCTTC. Translation: CASSRLTSQISPGMLYGYTF.

The table lists this clonotype with many counts. CDR3 loop: CASSRRTGQENEQFF. CDR3 DNA sequence: TGTGCCAGCTCACGCAGGACAGGGCAGGAGAATGAGCAGTTCTTC. The rearrangement links TRBV18 to TRBJ2-1; the match to TRBD1 covers 8 bases. V lost 4 bases and J lost 7; bases outside the gene matches: 9. Looked up from germline, CDR1 is KGHSH and CDR2 is LQKENI. There are 15 residues in the CDR3.

This clonotype showed up just a few times. The J gene is TRBJ2-5, the V gene TRBV27; D is undetermined. Looked up from germline, CDR1 is MNHEY and CDR2 is SMNVEV (reference sequence). Deletions cut 8 bases from V and 2 bases from J, with 18 bases between. The CDR3 covers 15 residues. CDR3 amino acids: CASRSQAPTQETQYF. The CDR3 nucleotides read TGTGCCAGCCGATCCCAGGCGCCTACACAAGAGACCCAGTACTTC.

This clonotype was counted many times. This chain connects TRBV24-1 to TRBJ1-4, with 7 bases matching TRBD1. With 3 bases clipped from V and 8 bases from J, the junction kept 8 bases outside the gene matches. CDR1 is KGHDR, CDR2 SFDVKD, per germline. CDR3 length: 15 residues. The CDR3 protein is CATSDAGGPEEKLFF. The CDR3 bases are TGTGCCACCAGTGATGCAGGGGGTCCGGAGGAAAAACTGTTTTTT.

This clonotype occurred many times. This chain uses TRBV28 with TRBJ2-7; 7 bases are a match to TRBD1. CDR1 is MDHEN, CDR2 SYDVKM, per germline. With 5 bases clipped from V and 5 bases from J, the junction kept 9 bases outside the gene matches. This CDR3 region has 14 residues. The CDR3 DNA sequence: TGTGCCAGCAGTGGGACAGTCAAAATCCACGAGCAGTACTTC. Translating gives CASSGTVKIHEQYF.

This clonotype was observed a handful of times. The CDR3 coding sequence is TGTGCCAGCAGTACCGGGACAGGGGGCGAGCAGTACTTC. Amino acid sequence: CASSTGTGGEQYF. This chain joins TRBV7-6 and TRBJ2-7; 11 positions match TRBD1. The CDR3 is 13 residues long. Germline V gives CDR1 SGHVS, CDR2 FNYEAQ. Unmatched junction bases numbered 4, after V lost 6 bases and J lost 6 bases.

The rearrangement links TRBV7-3 to TRBJ2-3; D gene ambiguous. The CDR3 totals 16 residues. V was shortened by 4 bases and J by 0 bases, with 14 bases between the two germline ends. CDR1 and CDR2 (germline): SGHTA, FQGTGA. The CDR3 loop is CASSSLVASSTDTQYF. The CDR3 DNA is TGTGCCAGCAGCTCGTTAGTTGCCTCTAGCACAGATACGCAGTATTTT.

This clonotype was seen repeatedly, ten times or more. The V and J genes are TRBV7-2 and TRBJ1-5, with D perhaps TRBD1 (5 bases). Deletions cut 5 bases from V and 1 base from J, with 15 bases between. Per germline, CDR1 SGHTA and CDR2 FQGNSA. This CDR3 has 16 amino acids. DNA of the CDR3: TGTGCCAGCAGCCGAGTCGGGGACGGGAGCAATCAGCCCCAGCATTTT. The encoded protein is CASSRVGDGSNQPQHF.

This clonotype was seen at least ten times. The chain joins TRBV10-3 to TRBJ2-2, with TRBD1 identical over 8 bases. The J segment lost 4 bases and the V segment lost 0 bases, leaving 4 bases of the junction unmatched. Germline V gene data show CDR1 as ENHRY and CDR2 as SYGVKD. This CDR3 is 16 amino acids long. CDR3 bases: TGTGCCATCAGTGAGTCAATAGGGACAGGCACCGGGGAGCTGTTTTTT. As protein: CAISESIGTGTGELFF.

In its sample, this clonotype was seen many times. This chain joins TRBV7-6 and TRBJ2-1, with a tentative D call TRBD1 (6 bases). CDR1 is SGHVS, CDR2 FNYEAQ, per germline. CDR3 length: 15 amino acids. Trimming took off 1 base at V and 2 bases at J, with 9 bases between the two ends. Here the CDR3 reads CASSLVAGAYNEQFF. CDR3 coding DNA: TGTGCCAGCAGCTTAGTGGCAGGGGCCTACAATGAGCAGTTCTTC.

At least ten counts were recorded for this clonotype. The chain carries TRBV5-1 and TRBJ2-7; 9 bases match TRBD1. The germline V gene encodes CDR1 SGHRS and CDR2 YFSETQ. This CDR3 spans 14 amino acids. With V trimmed by 0 bases and J by 4 bases, 2 bases remained unmatched. Here the CDR3 DNA reads TGCGCCAGCAGCTTGGAGGGACAGGGTTACGAGCAGTACTTC. Amino acids: CASSLEGQGYEQYF.

On this clonotype itself: A much larger clone differs from this one at a single base, so this may be a read error. The rearrangement links TRBV28 to TRBJ1-5; 11 bases agree with TRBD1. J gave up 5 bases and V 6 bases, and 3 bases lay outside the gene matches. CDR1 and CDR2 (germline): MDHEN, SYDVKM. The CDR3 covers 14 residues. CDR3 nucleotides: TGTGCCAGCAGGGGACAGGGGGTGCATCAGCCCCAGCATTTT. Its protein product is CASRGQGVHQPQHF.

The sample holds a few counts of this clonotype. This chain joins TRBV20-1 and TRBJ1-4; 7 bases match TRBD1. Germline V gene lookup returns CDR1 DFQATT and CDR2 SNEGSKA (reference sequence). The CDR3 spans 17 residues. V shed 1 base, J shed 3 bases, and the junction held 11 bases outside the gene matches. CDR3 DNA: TGCAGTGCTAGAGTCGAACTACAGGGGACAGCTAATGAAAAACTGTTTTTT. It yields the protein CSARVELQGTANEKLFF.

This clonotype occurred many times. The chain is built from TRBV20-1 and TRBJ1-2; D might be TRBD1 (5 bases). The germline gives CDR1 DFQATT, CDR2 SNEGSKA (reference sequence). This CDR3 has 15 amino acids. For the CDR3, the DNA is TGCAGGGCCAATCGGGACCTAAACCGGGGGGAGGGCTACACCTTC. Translating it yields CRANRDLNRGEGYTF.

This clonotype has only a few counts. This rearrangement joins TRBV24-1 to TRBJ2-5; 11 nucleotides match TRBD2. CDR1 and CDR2 (germline): KGHDR, SFDVKD. The CDR3 is made up of 16 amino acids. V gave up 3 bases and J gave up 5 bases; unmatched junction bases: 7. CDR3 DNA sequence: TGTGCCACCAGTGATCGGTCTAGCGGGGGGAAGGAGACCCAGTACTTC. It translates to CATSDRSSGGKETQYF.

This clonotype was detected many times. The CDR3 spells CASSQLQNTGELFF. The DNA for the CDR3 is TGTGCCAGCAGCCAGCTACAGAACACCGGGGAGCTGTTTTTT. This chain joins TRBV3-1 and TRBJ2-2; D gene unclear. The CDR3 loop spans 14 amino acids. V was clipped by 3 bases and J by 1 base, with 6 bases between them. The germline CDR1 and CDR2 sequences are LGHDT and YNNKEL (reference sequence).

This clonotype was counted ten times or more. CDR3: CASSPAFTFSSGNTIYF. DNA of the CDR3: TGTGCCAGCAGCCCGGCCTTCACCTTCTCCTCTGGAAACACCATATATTTT. The chain has TRBV5-6 and TRBJ1-3; the D is unclear. The CDR3 length is 17 residues. V was clipped by 4 bases and J by 0 bases, with 17 bases between them. CDR1 is SGHDT, CDR2 YYEEEE, per germline. The whole variable domain, filled in from reference TRBV5-6 and TRBJ1-3, reads DAGVTQSPTHLIKTRGQQVTLRCSPKSGHDTVSWYQQALGQGPQFIFQYYEEEERQRGNFPDRFSGHQFPNYSSELNVNALLLGDSALYLCASSPAFTFSSGNTIYFGEGSWLTVV.

The rearrangement links TRBV24-1 to TRBJ2-1; 11 nucleotides line up with TRBD2. J lost 0 bases, V lost 4 bases, and 10 bases had no gene match. Per the germline V gene, CDR1 is KGHDR and CDR2 is SFDVKD. The CDR3 has 19 amino acids. CDR3 in DNA: TGTGCCACCAGTGACAGGGAGTTAGCGGGGGGGAGCTCCTACAATGAGCAGTTCTTC. Amino acids: CATSDRELAGGSSYNEQFF.

This clonotype was observed many times. The V gene is TRBV6-5, the J gene TRBJ2-3, with D tentatively TRBD2 (5 bases). The germline V gene encodes CDR1 MNHEY and CDR2 SVGAGI. The CDR3 has 19 residues. The V and J ends lost 2 bases and 7 bases respectively, with 28 bases between them. The CDR3 coding sequence is TGTGCCAGCAGTTACCCCTCCTCTGGACCTAGCCAAACTCGGAATACGCAGTATTTT. Protein product: CASSYPSSGPSQTRNTQYF.

The rearrangement links TRBV25-1 to TRBJ2-1, with 13 bases lining up with TRBD2. Germline CDR1 is MGHDK and CDR2 is SYGVNS. Trimming cost V 3 bases and J 5 bases; bases outside gene matches: 7. This CDR3 contains 17 residues. DNA for the CDR3: TGTGCCAGCAGTGACCTCCTCGGACTAGCGGGGGACAATGAGCAGTTCTTC. The encoded protein is CASSDLLGLAGDNEQFF.

The table lists this clonotype with many counts. In DNA, the CDR3 is TGCGCCAGCAGATTGCCACAGGGGGCGCGAGACACTGAAGCTTTCTTT. As protein: CASRLPQGARDTEAFF. This chain links TRBV5-1 with TRBJ1-1; 9 bases match TRBD1. The CDR3 totals 16 residues. CDR1 is SGHRS and CDR2 is YFSETQ in the germline V gene. With V trimmed by 5 bases and J by 3 bases, 11 bases remained unmatched.

This clonotype was found many times. The chain recombines TRBV11-2 with TRBJ1-6, with no clear D. The ends were cut back, 5 bases at V and 14 bases at J, with 19 bases in the middle. CDR1 SGHAT and CDR2 FQNNGV come from the germline V gene. This CDR3 is 14 amino acids long. CDR3 sequence (DNA): TGTGCCAGCAGCAAGGTCGCAGGACGGTACACCCTCCACTTT. Encoded protein: CASSKVAGRYTLHF. The full variable domain, its missing parts supplied by reference TRBV11-2 and TRBJ1-6, is EAGVAQSPRYKIIEKRQSVAFWCNPISGHATLYWYQQILGQGPKLLIQFQNNGVVDDSQLPKDRFSAERLKGVDSTLKIQPAKLEDSAVYLCASSKVAGRYTLHFGNGTRLTVT.

In this sample, this clonotype turned up once. V gene TRBV11-2 combines with J gene TRBJ1-1, with TRBD1 matching 11 bases. Germline loops: CDR1 SGHAT, CDR2 FQNNGV. This CDR3 region has 19 residues. Trimming at V came to 1 base and at J to 1 base, leaving 11 bases not matched to a gene. CDR3 sequence: CASSLVGGQGGLRNTEAFF. In nucleotides, the CDR3 is TGTGCCAGCAGCTTAGTAGGGGGACAGGGGGGCCTACGGAACACTGAAGCTTTCTTT.

In this sample, this clonotype turned up many times. The chain's CDR3 is CASSRGQGARSEKLFF. DNA for the CDR3: TGTGCCAGCAGCCGTGGACAGGGGGCGAGATCTGAAAAACTGTTTTTT. The rearrangement links TRBV7-9 to TRBJ1-4; 11 nucleotides match TRBD1. V was pared by 5 bases and J by 7 bases, with 9 bases of the junction left unmatched. This CDR3 is built from 16 residues. CDR1 is SEHNR, CDR2 FQNEAQ, per germline (reference sequence).